This T cell receptor beta chain was retrieved from a study of blood T cell repertoires in COVID-19. Background on the study: Researchers got acute and convalescent COVID-19 samples from the United States, Italy and Spain.

Seattle patient enrollment occurred during active infection, with longitudinal follow-up thereafter. Germline V gene data show CDR1 as SGDLS and CDR2 as YYNGEE. The CDR3 length is 14 residues. Trimming stripped 2 bases from V and 6 bases from J, with 14 bases between. Authors' data handling: From reference gene primer amplification, estimates of nucleated cell counts were derived. Clones were read by immunoSEQ multiplex PCR, and TCRdb kept only the in-frame ones, dropping some. That table furnishes V, J and clone size, whereas the DNA furnished D and trimming. This sample carries 85,000 to 120,000 clones, roughly 90% of them seen once, and the ten largest clones take approximately 5.6%.

This TCR came from a woman in her fifties or sixties with COVID-19, enrolled during active disease. The J gene is TRBJ1-2, the V gene TRBV9, with D possibly matching TRBD1 (6 bases). Source material: peripheral blood. CDR3 residues: CASSVSGVGDGYTF. DNA of the CDR3: TGTGCCAGCAGCGTTTCAGGGGTGGGGGATGGCTACACCTTC.